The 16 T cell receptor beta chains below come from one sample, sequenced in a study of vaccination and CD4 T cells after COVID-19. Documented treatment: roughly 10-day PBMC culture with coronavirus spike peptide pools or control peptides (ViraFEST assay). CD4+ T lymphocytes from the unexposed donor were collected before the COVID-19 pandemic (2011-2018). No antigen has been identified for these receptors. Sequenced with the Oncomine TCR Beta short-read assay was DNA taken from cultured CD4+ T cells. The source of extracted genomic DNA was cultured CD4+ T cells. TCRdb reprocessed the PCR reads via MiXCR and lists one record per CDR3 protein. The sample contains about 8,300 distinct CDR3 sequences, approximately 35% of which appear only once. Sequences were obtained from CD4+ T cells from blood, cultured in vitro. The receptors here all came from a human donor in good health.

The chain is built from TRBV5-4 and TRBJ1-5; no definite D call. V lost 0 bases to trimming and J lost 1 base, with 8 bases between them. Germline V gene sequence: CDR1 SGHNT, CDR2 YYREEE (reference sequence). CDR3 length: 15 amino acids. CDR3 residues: CASSLGGVSNQPQHF. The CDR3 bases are TGTGCCAGCAGCTTGGGGGGAGTCAGCAATCAGCCCCAGCATTTT.

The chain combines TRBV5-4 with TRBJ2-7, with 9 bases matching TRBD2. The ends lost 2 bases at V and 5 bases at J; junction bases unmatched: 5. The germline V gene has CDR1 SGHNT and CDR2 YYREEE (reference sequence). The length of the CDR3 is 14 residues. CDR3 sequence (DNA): TGTGCCAGCAGCTTCGATAGCGGGAGCCACGAGCAGTACTTC. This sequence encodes CASSFDSGSHEQYF.

The CDR3 sequence: CASSLWAGGAYEQYF. The CDR3 DNA sequence: TGTGCCAGCAGCTTATGGGCGGGAGGCGCCTACGAGCAGTACTTC. The genes are TRBV7-2 and TRBJ2-7, with 8 bases fitting TRBD2. J gave up 2 bases and V 2 bases, and 5 bases lay outside the gene matches. This CDR3 is built from 15 residues. Germline V gives CDR1 SGHTA, CDR2 FQGNSA.

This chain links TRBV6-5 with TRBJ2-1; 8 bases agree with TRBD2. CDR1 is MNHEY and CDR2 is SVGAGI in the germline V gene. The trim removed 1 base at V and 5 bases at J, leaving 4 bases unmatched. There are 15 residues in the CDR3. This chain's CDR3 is CASSYWRGAHNEQFF. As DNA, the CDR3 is TGTGCCAGCAGTTACTGGCGGGGGGCCCACAATGAGCAGTTCTTC.

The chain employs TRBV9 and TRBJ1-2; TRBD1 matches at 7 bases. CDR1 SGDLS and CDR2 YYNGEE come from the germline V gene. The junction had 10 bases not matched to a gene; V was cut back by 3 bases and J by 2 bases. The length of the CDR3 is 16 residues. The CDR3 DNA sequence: TGTGCCAGCAGCGCTTTCGACAGGGTTTCAAACTATGGCTACACCTTC. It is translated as CASSAFDRVSNYGYTF.

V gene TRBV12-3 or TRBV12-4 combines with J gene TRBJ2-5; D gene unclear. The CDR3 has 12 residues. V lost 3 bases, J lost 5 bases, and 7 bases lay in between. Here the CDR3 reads CASSFSRETQYF. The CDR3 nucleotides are TGTGCCAGCAGTTTTTCTCGGGAGACCCAGTACTTC.

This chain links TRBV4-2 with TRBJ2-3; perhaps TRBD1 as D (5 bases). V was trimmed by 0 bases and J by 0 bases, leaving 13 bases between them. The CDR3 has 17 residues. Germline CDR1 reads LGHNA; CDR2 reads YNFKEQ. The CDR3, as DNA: TGTGCCAGCAGCCAAGAAGGGGCCGACTCTAGCACAGATACGCAGTATTTT. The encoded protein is CASSQEGADSSTDTQYF.

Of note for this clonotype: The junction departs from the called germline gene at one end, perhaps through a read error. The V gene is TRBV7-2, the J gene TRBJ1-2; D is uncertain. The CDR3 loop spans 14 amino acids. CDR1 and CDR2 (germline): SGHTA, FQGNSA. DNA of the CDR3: TGTGCCAGCAGCTTAGCGCTACAGAACTATGGCTACATCTTC. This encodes CASSLALQNYGYIF.

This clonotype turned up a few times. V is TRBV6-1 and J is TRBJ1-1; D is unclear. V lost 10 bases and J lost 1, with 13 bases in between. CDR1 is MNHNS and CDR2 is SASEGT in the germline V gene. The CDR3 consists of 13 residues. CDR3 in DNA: TGTGCCACCAACTTCGGGCCGAACACTGAAGCTTTCTTT. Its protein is CATNFGPNTEAFF.

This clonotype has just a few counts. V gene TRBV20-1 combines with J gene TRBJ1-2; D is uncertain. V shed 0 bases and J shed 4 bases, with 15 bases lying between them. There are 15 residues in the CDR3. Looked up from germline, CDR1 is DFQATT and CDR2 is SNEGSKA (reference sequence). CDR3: CSARDLTAKGYGYTF. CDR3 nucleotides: TGCAGTGCTAGAGATCTCACGGCGAAGGGCTATGGCTACACCTTC.

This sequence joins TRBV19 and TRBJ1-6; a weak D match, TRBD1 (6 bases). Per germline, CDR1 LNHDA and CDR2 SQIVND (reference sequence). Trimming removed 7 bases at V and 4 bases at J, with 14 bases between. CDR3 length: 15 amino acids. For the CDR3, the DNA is TGTGCCAGTACAAAAGGACAGCGATATAATTCACCCCTCCACTTT. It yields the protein CASTKGQRYNSPLHF.

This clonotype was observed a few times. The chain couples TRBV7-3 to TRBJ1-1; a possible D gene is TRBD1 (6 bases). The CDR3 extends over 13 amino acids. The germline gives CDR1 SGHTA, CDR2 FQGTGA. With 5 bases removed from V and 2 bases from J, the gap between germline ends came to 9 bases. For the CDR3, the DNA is TGTGCCAGCAGCATACAGGGTAACACTGAAGCTTTCTTT. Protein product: CASSIQGNTEAFF.

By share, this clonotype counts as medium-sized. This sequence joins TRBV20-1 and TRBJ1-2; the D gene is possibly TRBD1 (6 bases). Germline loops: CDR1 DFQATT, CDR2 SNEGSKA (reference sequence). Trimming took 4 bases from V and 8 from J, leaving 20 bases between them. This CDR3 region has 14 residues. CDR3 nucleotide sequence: TGCAGTGCTACCGGGACACATCCGTCGAGGGGCTACACCTTC. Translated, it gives CSATGTHPSRGYTF.

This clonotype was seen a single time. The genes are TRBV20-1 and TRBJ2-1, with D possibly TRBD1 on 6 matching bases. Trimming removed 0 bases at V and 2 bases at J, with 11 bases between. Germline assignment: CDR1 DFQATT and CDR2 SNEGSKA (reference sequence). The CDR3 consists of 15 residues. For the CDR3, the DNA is TGCAGTGCTAGAGAGCGGCGACAGGCCTACAATGAGCAGTTCTTC. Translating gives CSARERRQAYNEQFF.

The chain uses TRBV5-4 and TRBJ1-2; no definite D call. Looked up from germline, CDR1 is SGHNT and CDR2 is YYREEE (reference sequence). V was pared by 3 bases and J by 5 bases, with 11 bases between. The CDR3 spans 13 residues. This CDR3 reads CASSSGSQYGYTF. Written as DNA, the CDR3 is TGTGCCAGCAGCTCCGGGTCCCAATATGGCTACACCTTC.

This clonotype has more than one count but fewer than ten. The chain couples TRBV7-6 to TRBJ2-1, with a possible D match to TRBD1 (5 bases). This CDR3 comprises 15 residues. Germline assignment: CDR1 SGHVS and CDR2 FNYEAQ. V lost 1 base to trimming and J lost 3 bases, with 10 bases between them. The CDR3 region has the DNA TGTGCCAGCAGCTTAGGCGCAGGGTACTACAATGAGCAGTTCTTC. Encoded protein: CASSLGAGYYNEQFF.